This entry is about one T cell receptor (beta chain). In the original workflow: It was from reference gene primer amplification that nucleated cell counts were estimated. Using immunoSEQ multiplex PCR, the repertoire was profiled, and TCRdb retains in-frame clones only, with some absent. D and trimming were read from the DNA, whereas the V and J calls and clone size are those reported in that table. The sample shows under 400,000 clones, more than 75% of them seen only once. The data were taken from a study of blood T cell repertoires in COVID-19. Looking at the study overall: Samples came from the United States, Italy and Spain, spanning acute and convalescent COVID-19. PBMCs, B-cell-depleted T cells, or T cells were the source of the cDNA or gDNA that made up the material.

The CDR3 extends over 12 amino acids. Germline V lookup: CDR1 SQVTM, CDR2 ANQGSEA. Trimming pared 8 bases from V and 5 bases from J, leaving 16 bases between. The sequence derives from a woman under 40 with COVID-19, enrolled during active disease. The rearrangement joins TRBV29-1 to TRBJ2-7, with D perhaps TRBD2 (7 bases). Input material: peripheral blood. The CDR3 here is CSFRGGTNEQYF. The DNA of the CDR3 is TGCAGCTTTAGGGGGGGCACGAACGAGCAGTACTTC.